The clone carrying this TCR beta chain was picked up many times. TCRdb passed the reads through MiXCR, listing each CDR3 protein once. The sample has around 440,000 distinct CDR3 sequences, around 10% seen once. This sample was included in a study of T cell repertoires in cytomegalovirus infection. This CDR3 has 13 amino acids. V lost 1 base and J lost 5, with 9 bases in between. CDR1 SGHRS and CDR2 YFSETQ come from the germline V gene. Sample: PBMCs. This receptor was taken from a human donor in good health (CMV status not recorded). Some clones in this sample may be carry-over from other donors' samples. This chain connects TRBV5-1 to TRBJ2-5; D unresolved. CDR3 DNA: TGCGCCAGCAGCTTGACGGCAGAGGAGACCCAGTACTTC. The encoded protein is CASSLTAEETQYF.